This TCR beta chain was identified in a study of cytomegalovirus exposure and HLA in healthy donors. Vbeta (60) and Jbeta (13) primers were used in the PCR. TCRdb keeps only in-frame clones here, not all; method: immunoSEQ multiplex PCR. Its table lists approximately 180,000 clones. General study findings and limits: Accurate predictions that matched the HLA-A and HLA-B alleles of most subjects were reportedly made from TCR beta sequences. A few chains linked to CMV were shown in vitro to be specific for CMV antigens. For most TCR beta V segments, an earlier analysis put the productive rate at about 87% or about 30% of the time.

In the case of this clone: Its specificity is not known.

The length of the CDR3 is 15 residues. The germline CDR1 and CDR2 sequences are MNHEY and SVGAGI. V shed 5 bases, J shed 3 bases, and the junction held 7 bases outside the gene matches. Sequencing was performed on PBMCs. This rearrangement joins TRBV6-5 to TRBJ2-1, with TRBD1 matching 7 bases. The receptor was derived from a man younger than 40 in good health and CMV-seronegative. This CDR3 is CASSTTGVYYNEQFF. In DNA, the CDR3 is TGTGCCAGCAGTACAACAGGGGTTTACTACAATGAGCAGTTCTTC.